Described below is a single T cell receptor beta chain sequence and its context. The antigen remains unidentified. V was trimmed by 3 bases and J by 3 bases, leaving 6 bases between them. The CDR3 is 13 amino acids. Germline V gene sequence: CDR1 SGHAT, CDR2 FQNNGV. The data belong to a study of graft-versus-host responses after intestinal transplantation. Study overall: Anti-thymocyte globulin was used for induction in all recipients, who then took tacrolimus and steroids for roughly 3 years.

Profiled with immunoSEQ multiplex PCR; TCRdb holds only in-frame clones, not every one. The sample consists of more than 25,000 clones, 82% of them appearing once. General study findings and limits: Early HvG declines after transplant were associated with peak circulating GvH clone levels. Researchers found GvH clones in recipient marrow, and some showed up first in ileum or blood.

The J gene is TRBJ2-1, the V gene TRBV11-2; D ambiguous. Sequences were derived from unstimulated CD4+ T cells sorted from spleen or lymph node cells, sampled before intestinal transplant. The receptor was derived from a human donor who received an intestinal transplant. This CDR3 reads CASSLLGYNEQFF. The CDR3 nucleotides read TGTGCCAGCAGCTTGTTAGGCTACAATGAGCAGTTCTTC.